This T cell receptor (beta chain) is drawn from a study of neurological immune-mediated disorders. This clonotype appeared many times. One entry per CDR3 protein results from TCRdb running MiXCR on the 5' RACE reads. The sample shows 50,000 to 75,000 distinct CDR3 sequences, roughly 13% of them seen only once. Germline trimming cut 2 bases from V and 7 bases from J; bases unmatched to any gene: 8. The V gene's germline CDR1 is ENHRY and CDR2 SYGVKD. The CDR3 is 15 residues long. Material for sequencing was PBMCs. The sequence was obtained from a woman aged 60-75 years with HTLV-1-associated myelopathy (HAM/TSP). The V gene is TRBV10-3, the J gene TRBJ2-1; TRBD2 matches at 7 bases. The CDR3: CAISEGASGGNEQFF. The CDR3 bases are TGTGCCATCAGTGAGGGGGCTAGCGGAGGGAATGAGCAGTTCTTC.